The clone carrying this TCR beta chain appeared many times. These data are taken from a study of early T cells in non-severe SARS-CoV-2 infection. TCRdb fed the 5' RACE reads into MiXCR, producing one record per CDR3 protein. The sample lists 60,000 to 75,000 distinct CDR3 sequences, about 9% occurring once. From germline, CDR1 is LNHDA and CDR2 SQIVND (reference sequence). V lost 6 bases to trimming and J lost 3 bases, with 14 bases between them. This CDR3 contains 14 residues. This clonotype originated in an adult who was a healthcare worker with PCR-confirmed SARS-CoV-2 infection or an uninfected control (not recorded which). The chain uses TRBV19 and TRBJ1-1, with D unclear. Sequencing used whole blood, obtained at baseline. CDR3 DNA sequence: TGTGCCAGTAGGAGACTCTATCGAGACACTGAAGCTTTCTTT. This codes for CASRRLYRDTEAFF.